The 14 T cell receptor beta chains below come from one sample, sequenced in a study of graft-versus-host responses after intestinal transplantation. Profiling relied on immunoSEQ multiplex PCR, and the TCRdb table lists in-frame clones only, not all of them. The table includes over 9,000 clones, roughly 90% detected once. Source: PBMCs, taken 230 to 250 days after intestinal transplant. These receptors originate from a human patient who received an intestinal transplant, so some T cells may come from the graft donor.

The chain employs TRBV2 and TRBJ1-4; 9 bases are shared with TRBD1. This CDR3 contains 14 residues. V shed 5 bases and J 5 bases; nucleotides not matched to a gene: 3. Looked up from germline, CDR1 is SNHLY and CDR2 is FYNNEI. In DNA, the CDR3 is TGTGCCAGCAGTCCCGGGACAGGGAATGAAAAACTGTTTTTT. The encoded protein is CASSPGTGNEKLFF.

The gene calls are TRBV29-1 and TRBJ2-7; 9 bases are shared with TRBD1. The CDR3 extends over 13 amino acids. The V and J ends lost 6 bases and 5 bases, in that order; junction bases with no gene match: 8. Germline CDR1 is SQVTM and CDR2 is ANQGSEA. The CDR3 loop is CSVPGTGIHEQYF. The CDR3 DNA sequence: TGCAGCGTCCCCGGGACAGGGATCCACGAGCAGTACTTC.

V usage is TRBV9 and J usage is TRBJ2-7; 11 bases align to TRBD2. The CDR3 totals 13 residues. Looked up from germline, CDR1 is SGDLS and CDR2 is YYNGEE. With 4 bases clipped from V and 3 bases from J, the junction kept 0 bases outside the gene matches. The CDR3 reads CASSLAGGYEQYF. DNA of the CDR3: TGTGCCAGCAGCCTAGCGGGGGGCTACGAGCAGTACTTC. Combining the CDR3 with reference TRBV9 and TRBJ2-7 gives the whole variable domain DSGVTQTPKHLITATGQRVTLRCSPRSGDLSVYWYQQSLDQGLQFLIQYYNGEERAKGNILERFSAQQFPDLHSELNLSSLELGDSALYFCASSLAGGYEQYFGPGTRLTVT.

The V and J genes are TRBV5-1 and TRBJ2-7; TRBD1 matches at 7 bases. The germline V gene encodes CDR1 SGHRS and CDR2 YFSETQ. The CDR3 length is 14 residues. V lost 4 bases, J lost 2 bases, and 6 bases stayed unmatched. The CDR3 sequence is CASSLDRYTYEQYF. The CDR3 DNA reads TGCGCCAGCAGCCTGGACAGGTATACCTACGAGCAGTACTTC.

The chain couples TRBV18 to TRBJ2-7, with unresolved D. V was shortened by 4 bases and J by 3 bases, with 13 bases between the two germline ends. Germline V gives CDR1 KGHSH, CDR2 LQKENI. The CDR3 extends over 14 amino acids. CDR3 nucleotides: TGTGCCAGCTCACTCAAATTAGACATCTACGAGCAGTACTTC. It translates to CASSLKLDIYEQYF.

The genes are TRBV7-6 and TRBJ2-1, with a weak D call TRBD2 (5 bases). The CDR3 contains 15 residues. Germline assignment: CDR1 SGHVS and CDR2 FNYEAQ. V was shortened by 4 bases and J by 1 base, with 11 bases between the two germline ends. The CDR3 loop is CASSSLAGSYNEQFF. The CDR3 DNA is TGTGCCAGCAGCTCCCTCGCGGGTTCCTACAATGAGCAGTTCTTC.

The chain combines TRBV15 with TRBJ2-1, with 8 bases aligning to TRBD1. The junction had 3 bases not matched to a gene; V was cut back by 4 bases and J by 1 base. Germline CDR1 is LNHNV and CDR2 is YYDKDF (reference sequence). CDR3 length: 15 residues. CDR3 DNA sequence: TGTGCCACCAGCACTCGGACAGGGTCCTACAATGAGCAGTTCTTC. Translation gives CATSTRTGSYNEQFF. Complete variable domain (other parts from reference TRBV15 and TRBJ2-1): DAMVIQNPRYQVTQFGKPVTLSCSQTLNHNVMYWYQQKSSQAPKLLFHYYDKDFNNEADTPDNFQSRRPNTSFCFLDIRSPGLGDTAMYLCATSTRTGSYNEQFFGPGTRLTVL.

V and J are TRBV6-6 and TRBJ1-2; no definite D call. The CDR3 totals 12 residues. Trimming took 8 bases from V and 6 from J, leaving 13 bases between them. Germline CDR1 MNHNY, CDR2 SVGAGI (reference sequence). The CDR3 DNA sequence: TGTGCCAGCGGACCCTTTAGGGATGGCTACACCTTC. Its protein is CASGPFRDGYTF.

The chain carries TRBV5-1 and TRBJ1-2, with no clear D. The CDR3 loop spans 15 amino acids. Between the trimmed V and J ends, which lost 2 bases and 5 bases, there was a span of 16 bases. The V gene's germline CDR1 is SGHRS and CDR2 YFSETQ. The CDR3 DNA sequence: TGCGCCAGCAGCTTCAGACCGAAACCGACTTATGGCTACACCTTC. Translating gives CASSFRPKPTYGYTF.

This chain joins TRBV11-2 and TRBJ1-2; D is undetermined. Trimming left V 4 bases short and J 0 bases short, with 18 bases between. The CDR3 spans 17 residues. Germline V gives CDR1 SGHAT, CDR2 FQNNGV. CDR3 amino acids: CASSYSRPGSPNYGYTF. The DNA of the CDR3 is TGTGCCAGCAGCTACTCGAGACCGGGCTCTCCTAACTATGGCTACACCTTC.

This clone has a single count. This chain links TRBV6-1 with TRBJ2-3; D is uncertain. This CDR3 comprises 13 residues. Trimming took off 3 bases at V and 2 bases at J, with 6 bases between the two ends. Germline CDR1 MNHNS, CDR2 SASEGT. In DNA, the CDR3 is TGTGCCAGCAGTGAGGGGTCCACAGATACGCAGTATTTT. This translates into CASSEGSTDTQYF.

The chain couples TRBV6-4 to TRBJ1-5, with 9 bases fitting TRBD1. CDR3 length: 16 amino acids. The germline CDR1 and CDR2 sequences are MRHNA and SNTAGT. Trimming at V came to 0 bases and at J to 1 base, leaving 1 base not matched to a gene. The DNA for the CDR3 is TGTGCCAGCAGTGACTCACAGGGGGCAAGCAATCAGCCCCAGCATTTT. Protein sequence: CASSDSQGASNQPQHF.

The rearrangement joins TRBV27 to TRBJ2-7; 8 nucleotides line up with TRBD1. Germline CDR1 is MNHEY and CDR2 is SMNVEV (reference sequence). The CDR3 consists of 15 residues. J lost 6 bases, V lost 2 bases, and 9 bases had no gene match. The CDR3 region has the DNA TGTGCCAGCAGTTTAGTCCAACAGGGGGGAGGCGAGCAGTACTTC. It yields the protein CASSLVQQGGGEQYF.

This chain links TRBV29-1 with TRBJ2-5; D may be TRBD2 (5 bases). CDR1 is SQVTM and CDR2 is ANQGSEA in the germline V gene. The CDR3 totals 15 residues. Trimming removed 4 bases from V and 4 bases from J, with 19 bases in between. The CDR3 loop reads CSVGLLAPKRETQYF. DNA of the CDR3: TGCAGCGTTGGGTTGCTAGCCCCAAAACGAGAGACCCAGTACTTC.